The T cell receptor beta chain described here comes from a study of blood T cell repertoires in COVID-19. The overall study: Whether acute or convalescent, the COVID-19 samples came from the United States, Italy and Spain. The analysed material was cDNA or gDNA that came from T cells, B-cell-depleted T cells, or PBMCs.

Assignment of participants to cohorts was predicated upon participant-reported clinical history. The data were produced by immunoSEQ multiplex PCR, yet TCRdb's version contains in-frame clones alone and is incomplete. The sample shows approximately 220,000 clones, roughly four fifths of them seen only once. CDR1 is LGHDT, CDR2 YNNKEL, per germline (reference sequence). The CDR3 loop spans 13 amino acids. V dropped 4 bases and J dropped 7 bases, with 11 bases sitting between them. What was sequenced was PBMCs or T cells enriched from blood (not recorded which). The clonotype was recovered from a woman in her forties or fifties who had been exposed to COVID-19. V usage is TRBV3-1 (or the pseudogene TRBV3-2) and J usage is TRBJ2-1, with unresolved D. Here the CDR3 DNA reads TGTGCCAGCAGCCTCTCAACAGCAAATGAGCAGTTCTTC. Protein product: CASSLSTANEQFF.